These 20 T cell receptor beta chains were sequenced from one sample in a study of response to subunit inactivated influenza vaccine. One entry per CDR3 protein results from TCRdb running MiXCR on the RT-PCR reads. The sample yields about half a million distinct CDR3 sequences, about a tenth seen once. The source material was PBMCs from blood, sampled 45 days after vaccination. These receptor sequences come from a man aged 45-60 years who received an inactivated influenza vaccine.

Note on this clonotype: One junction end does not reproduce the germline sequence, and a read error may be involved. V is TRBV7-7 and J is TRBJ2-1, with TRBD1 matching over 8 bases. The CDR3 contains 13 residues. CDR1 SSHAT and CDR2 FNYEAQ come from the germline V gene (reference sequence). CDR3 coding DNA: TGTGCTAGCAGCTCAGGGGGCGTGAATGAGCAGTTCTTC. Encoded protein: CASSSGGVNEQFF.

The gene calls are TRBV15 and TRBJ1-1; D is uncertain. V gave up 3 bases and J gave up 0 bases, with 11 bases separating them. From germline, CDR1 is LNHNV and CDR2 YYDKDF (reference sequence). The CDR3 spans 15 residues. In DNA, the CDR3 is TGTGCCACCAGCAGTTTCACCCGCCTGAACACTGAAGCTTTCTTT. Protein product: CATSSFTRLNTEAFF.

This clonotype has a handful of counts. The CDR3 DNA is TGCAGTGCTAGAGGAGGGATATCGGGGGACGAAGCTTTCTTT. Residues: CSARGGISGDEAFF. The chain uses TRBV20-1 and TRBJ1-1; perhaps TRBD1 as D (5 bases). This CDR3 comprises 14 residues. V shed 1 base and J shed 8 bases, with 17 bases lying between them. The germline CDR1 and CDR2 sequences are DFQATT and SNEGSKA (reference sequence).

V gene TRBV7-3 combines with J gene TRBJ2-1; 10 bases are shared with TRBD2. CDR1 is SGHTA, CDR2 FQGTGA, per germline. The CDR3 length is 15 residues. With V trimmed by 5 bases and J by 5 bases, 6 bases remained unmatched. The CDR3: CASSPDSGRHNEQFF. CDR3 DNA: TGTGCCAGCAGCCCAGATAGCGGGAGGCACAATGAGCAGTTCTTC.

The V gene is TRBV11-2, the J gene TRBJ2-7, with 8 bases matching TRBD1. The trim removed 5 bases at V and 7 bases at J, leaving 10 bases unmatched. The CDR3 sequence is 14 residues long. Germline CDR1 is SGHAT and CDR2 is FQNNGV. The CDR3 region is CASSRREGQGEQYF. The CDR3 nucleotides read TGTGCCAGCAGCCGCCGCGAAGGACAGGGAGAGCAGTACTTC.

The table lists this clonotype with many counts. The junction and the germline gene differ at one end; a read error may be behind it. The chain uses TRBV7-9 and TRBJ1-1; a weak D match, TRBD1 (5 bases). The V gene's germline CDR1 is SEHNR and CDR2 FQNEAQ (reference sequence). The CDR3 covers 10 residues. The CDR3 loop reads CASSSRTTGF. CDR3 coding DNA: TGTGCCAGCAGCTCGAGGACAACTGGTTTT. Complete variable domain (other parts from reference TRBV7-9 and TRBJ1-1): DTGVSQNPRHKITKRGQNVTFRCDPISEHNRLYWYRQTLGQGPEFLTYFQNEAQLEKSRLLSDRFSAERPKGSFSTLEIQRTEQGDSAMYLCASSSRTTGFGQGTRLTVV.

This clonotype was observed at least ten times. The genes are TRBV20-1 and TRBJ1-2; 9 bases align to TRBD1. The CDR3 contains 13 residues. The germline gives CDR1 DFQATT, CDR2 SNEGSKA (reference sequence). V gave up 2 bases and J gave up 8 bases; unmatched junction bases: 6. CDR3 in DNA: TGCAGTGCTAGACACACAGGGGGCCACGGCTACACCTTC. It codes for CSARHTGGHGYTF.

With respect to this clonotype: Germline is not matched at one junction end, which may reflect a read error. The chain recombines TRBV14 with TRBJ2-3; D ambiguous. The germline V gene encodes CDR1 SGHDN and CDR2 FVKESK. The CDR3 extends over 13 amino acids. The CDR3 coding sequence is TGTGCCAGCAGCTACTATAGCACCGATACGCAGTATTTT. This encodes CASSYYSTDTQYF.

This clonotype was seen many times. The rearrangement uses TRBV27 and TRBJ2-7; 9 bases are a match to TRBD2. The length of the CDR3 is 14 residues. Per germline, CDR1 MNHEY and CDR2 SMNVEV (reference sequence). The trim removed 10 bases at V and 0 bases at J, leaving 7 bases unmatched. CDR3 protein: CANLSGGHSYEQYF. The CDR3 DNA is TGTGCCAACTTAAGCGGGGGGCACTCCTACGAGCAGTACTTC.

The V and J genes are TRBV5-5 and TRBJ1-1; 8 nucleotides align to TRBD1. The CDR3 loop spans 15 amino acids. The J segment lost 8 bases and the V segment lost 4 bases, leaving 13 bases of the junction unmatched. Germline CDR1 SGHKS, CDR2 YYEKEE (reference sequence). CDR3 DNA: TGTGCCAGCAGCCCTGGGACCCAGACAGGGGCCGAAGCTTTCTTT. It yields the protein CASSPGTQTGAEAFF. Full variable domain (missing parts from reference TRBV5-5 and TRBJ1-1): DAGVTQSPTHLIKTRGQQVTLRCSPISGHKSVSWYQQVLGQGPQFIFQYYEKEERGRGNFPDRFSARQFPNYSSELNVNALLLGDSALYLCASSPGTQTGAEAFFGQGTRLTVV.

This clonotype has more than one count but fewer than ten. The chain recombines TRBV2 with TRBJ2-2; the D is unclear. CDR1 and CDR2 from the germline V gene are SNHLY and FYNNEI. CDR3 length: 13 residues. The germline V and J ends were trimmed by 4 bases and 3 bases, with 6 bases remaining between them. The CDR3 bases are TGTGCCAGCAGTGTCCCGGACACCGGGGAGCTGTTTTTT. This encodes CASSVPDTGELFF.

This clonotype was recorded many times. The rearrangement uses TRBV29-1 and TRBJ2-2, with TRBD1 identical over 8 bases. V was clipped by 1 base and J by 5 bases; unmatched bases: 12. Germline CDR1 SQVTM, CDR2 ANQGSEA. The CDR3 totals 17 residues. The CDR3 here is CSVEAEVGTGRTGELFF. CDR3 DNA sequence: TGCAGCGTTGAAGCCGAGGTCGGGACAGGTCGAACCGGGGAGCTGTTTTTT.

This clonotype was seen only a few times. This chain links TRBV29-1 with TRBJ2-2; the match to TRBD1 covers 7 bases. Germline trimming cut 4 bases from V and 4 bases from J; bases unmatched to any gene: 3. CDR3 length equals 13 residues. Germline loops: CDR1 SQVTM, CDR2 ANQGSEA. In nucleotides, the CDR3 is TGCAGCGTTGCAGGGGGAAGCACCGGGGAGCTGTTTTTT. It yields the protein CSVAGGSTGELFF.

This clonotype was recorded many times. The gene calls are TRBV12-3 or TRBV12-4 and TRBJ2-7; 8 bases are shared with TRBD1. The CDR3 has 14 residues. J lost 0 bases, V lost 6 bases, and 4 bases had no gene match. The CDR3 reads CASSRDRYSYEQYF. DNA of the CDR3: TGTGCCAGCAGCCGGGACAGGTACTCCTACGAGCAGTACTTC.

This clonotype showed up just a few times. The chain is built from TRBV14 and TRBJ2-1; D is uncertain. V lost 0 bases and J lost 9, with 3 bases in between. The CDR3 is 11 amino acids. Germline CDR1 and CDR2: SGHDN and FVKESK. The CDR3 DNA follows: TGTGCCAGCAGCCAAGATTTTGAGCAGTTCTTC. It codes for CASSQDFEQFF.

The chain carries TRBV29-1 and TRBJ2-7, with 11 nucleotides matching TRBD2. V lost 7 bases to trimming and J lost 3 bases; unmatched junction nucleotides: 5. In germline, CDR1 is SQVTM, CDR2 ANQGSEA. The CDR3 consists of 13 residues. The CDR3 here is CSGQLAGDYEQYF. CDR3 DNA sequence: TGCAGCGGCCAACTAGCGGGAGACTACGAGCAGTACTTC.

This clonotype was seen a few times. The CDR3 bases are TGTGCCAGCAGTTTAAGACAGGGAGTGTGGGAGACCCAGTACTTC. Translation: CASSLRQGVWETQYF. This chain connects TRBV28 to TRBJ2-5, with 7 bases aligning to TRBD1. Germline V gene lookup returns CDR1 MDHEN and CDR2 SYDVKM. Trimming took 2 bases from V and 5 from J; bases not matched to a gene: 8. The CDR3 has 15 residues.

This clonotype was counted many times. The chain couples TRBV12-3 or TRBV12-4 to TRBJ2-1; 9 nucleotides match TRBD2. The CDR3 consists of 15 residues. V shed 5 bases, J shed 9 bases, and the junction held 11 bases outside the gene matches. CDR3 DNA sequence: TGTGCCAGCAGTAGAACTAGCGGGTCAAGGGCTGAGCAGTTCTTC. It translates to CASSRTSGSRAEQFF.

Only a few counts were recorded for this clonotype. The V and J genes are TRBV5-1 and TRBJ1-1, with D possibly matching TRBD1 (6 bases). There are 13 residues in the CDR3. CDR1 SGHRS and CDR2 YFSETQ come from the germline V gene. V dropped 0 bases and J dropped 7 bases, with 10 bases sitting between them. This chain's CDR3 is CASSLAGQLEAFF. The CDR3 DNA is TGCGCCAGCAGCTTGGCCGGACAGCTTGAAGCTTTCTTT.

The chain couples TRBV2 to TRBJ1-3; D remains ambiguous. Trimming left V 6 bases short and J 0 bases short, with 3 bases between. The CDR3 is 12 residues long. Germline V gene lookup returns CDR1 SNHLY and CDR2 FYNNEI. CDR3 in amino acids: CASRVSGNTIYF. The CDR3 bases are TGTGCCAGCAGAGTCTCTGGAAACACCATATATTTT.